A selection of T cell receptor beta chains follows, all from one sample in a study of vaccination and CD4 T cells after COVID-19. Each CDR3 protein gets one entry after TCRdb re-called the PCR reads with MiXCR. The table shows about 18,000 distinct CDR3 sequences, with roughly 56% occurring only once. These receptors are not linked to any known antigen. This sample comprised CD4+ T cells from blood, cultured in vitro, obtained about 7 months after SARS-CoV-2 vaccination. These receptors originate from a human donor who had recovered from COVID-19. The CDR3 runs from the conserved cysteine through the conserved F or W. The D gene is left open where the match is weak. A clone size is listed for some rows: how often the clone was seen (once, few, many), or a class if it is expanded.

>TRBD1|TRBJ1-5|NA|TRBV12-3/TRBV12-4
TGTGCCAGCAGGACAGGGTTTAGCAATCAGCCCCAGCATTTT
CASRTGFSNQPQHF
>NA|TRBJ1-2|NA|TRBV18
TGTGCCAGCTCACCAATGGGGGGTAATTTCTACTATGGCTACACCTTC
CASSPMGGNFYYGYTF
>NA|TRBJ2-7|few|TRBV7-9
TGTGCCAGCAGCTTGCAGATACTGGACGAGCAGTACTTC
CASSLQILDEQYF
>NA|TRBJ1-6|few|TRBV12-3/TRBV12-4
TGTGCCAGCAGTTTACGGGGAAGTAATTCACCCCTCCACTTT
CASSLRGSNSPLHF
>NA|TRBJ1-1|NA|TRBV7-9
TGTGCCAGCAGCCCCCTCGTGGACATAACTTTTCAAGCTTTCTTT
CASSPLVDITFQAFF
>NA|TRBJ2-3|NA|TRBV29-1
TGCAGCGTGCTACAGGGCATCCCTGGCACAGATACGCAGTATTTT
CSVLQGIPGTDTQYF
>TRBD1|TRBJ1-2|few|TRBV7-3
TGTGCCAGCAGCACAGGACAGGGTCTGGGCTACACCTTC
CASSTGQGLGYTF
>TRBD1|TRBJ2-5|NA|TRBV9
TGTGCCAGCAGCGCGGGACAGTACCAAGAGACCCAGTACTTC
CASSAGQYQETQYF
>TRBD1|TRBJ1-6|NA|TRBV7-8
TGTGCCAGCAGCTTAGCTCTACAGGGGGCCTCACCCCTCCACTTT
CASSLALQGASPLHF
>NA|TRBJ2-7|NA|TRBV27
TGTGCCAGCAGAGGGACGGGACGGAGCTCCTACGAGCAGTACTTC
CASRGTGRSSYEQYF
>NA|TRBJ1-2|few|TRBV7-3
TGTGCCAGCAGCGAAGGCCCCGTGAGGAACTATGGCTACACCTTC
CASSEGPVRNYGYTF